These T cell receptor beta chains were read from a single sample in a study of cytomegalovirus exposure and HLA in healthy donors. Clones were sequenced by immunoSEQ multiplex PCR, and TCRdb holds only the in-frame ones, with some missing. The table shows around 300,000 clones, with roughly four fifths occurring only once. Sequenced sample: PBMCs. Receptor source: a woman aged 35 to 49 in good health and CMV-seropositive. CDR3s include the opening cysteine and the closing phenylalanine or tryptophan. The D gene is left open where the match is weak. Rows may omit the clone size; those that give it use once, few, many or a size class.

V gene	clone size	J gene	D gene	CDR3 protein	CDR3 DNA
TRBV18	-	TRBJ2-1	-	CASSPASRVDEQFF	TGTGCCAGCTCACCCGCTAGCCGAGTCGATGAGCAGTTCTTC
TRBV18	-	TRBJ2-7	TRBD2	CASSPLAGGSSGEQYF	TGTGCCAGCTCGCCTTTAGCGGGGGGATCTTCAGGGGAGCAGTACTTC
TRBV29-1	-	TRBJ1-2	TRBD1	CSVDPSTYTGEYGYTF	TGCAGCGTTGACCCATCCACCTACACAGGGGAGTATGGCTACACCTTC
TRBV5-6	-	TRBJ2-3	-	CASRPRTVSSTDTQYF	TGTGCCAGCAGACCTAGGACAGTTTCTAGCACAGATACGCAGTATTTT
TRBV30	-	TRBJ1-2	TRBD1	CAWNRDRENYGYTF	TGTGCCTGGAACCGGGACAGGGAAAACTATGGCTACACCTTC
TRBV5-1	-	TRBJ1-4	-	CASSLTGNEKLFF	TGCGCCAGCAGCTTGACAGGGAATGAAAAACTGTTTTTT
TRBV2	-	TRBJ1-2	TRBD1	CASSPGTGGGNYGYTF	TGTGCCAGCAGTCCCGGGACAGGGGGAGGAAACTATGGCTACACCTTC
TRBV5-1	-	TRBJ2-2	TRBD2	CASSLRTSGGTGELFF	TGCGCCAGCAGCCTACGGACTAGCGGGGGCACCGGGGAGCTGTTTTTT
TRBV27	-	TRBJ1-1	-	CASSFTRVTEAFF	TGTGCCAGCAGTTTTACCAGGGTCACTGAAGCTTTCTTT
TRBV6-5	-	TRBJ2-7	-	CASRETSAPPYEQYF	TGTGCCAGCAGGGAGACTAGTGCCCCTCCCTACGAGCAGTACTTC
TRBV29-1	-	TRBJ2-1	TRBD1	CSYDRGSFNEQFF	TGCAGCTACGACAGGGGGAGTTTCAATGAGCAGTTCTTC
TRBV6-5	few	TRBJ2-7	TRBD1	CASSTAGTGPLEQYF	TGTGCCAGCAGCACTGCCGGGACAGGGCCGCTCGAGCAGTACTTC
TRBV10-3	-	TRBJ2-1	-	CAIRGGDYNEQFF	TGTGCCATCAGAGGCGGAGATTACAATGAGCAGTTCTTC
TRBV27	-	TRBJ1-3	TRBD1	CASRATGGTLSGNTIYF	TGTGCCAGCAGAGCCACAGGGGGAACTCTCTCTGGAAACACCATATATTTT
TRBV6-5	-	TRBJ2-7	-	CASSPYSDSSYGQYF	TGTGCCAGCAGCCCCTACTCGGACAGCTCCTACGGGCAGTACTTC
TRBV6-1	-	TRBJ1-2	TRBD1	CASSEGGTGIYGYTF	TGTGCCAGCAGTGAAGGAGGGACAGGGATATATGGCTACACCTTC
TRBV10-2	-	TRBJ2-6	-	CASRGGSGANVLTF	TGCGCCAGCAGGGGAGGATCTGGGGCCAACGTCCTGACTTTC
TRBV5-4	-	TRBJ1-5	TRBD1	CASSLRTGDRESNQPQHF	TGTGCCAGCAGCTTGAGGACCGGGGACAGGGAGTCCAATCAGCCCCAGCATTTT
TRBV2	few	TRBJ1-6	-	CASRSGNRDSPLHF	TGTGCCAGCAGATCAGGGAATCGCGATTCACCCCTCCACTTT
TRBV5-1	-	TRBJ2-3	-	CASSLEGSTDTQYF	TGCGCCAGCAGCTTGGAGGGGAGCACAGATACGCAGTATTTT
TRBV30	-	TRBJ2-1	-	CAWSRTPVTYNEQFF	TGTGCCTGGAGTCGGACTCCCGTAACATACAATGAGCAGTTCTTC
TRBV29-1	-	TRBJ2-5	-	CSVEETGETQYF	TGCAGCGTCGAGGAGACGGGGGAGACCCAGTACTTC
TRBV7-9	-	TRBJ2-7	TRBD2	CASSPQGGSYEQYF	TGTGCCAGCAGCCCTCAGGGAGGGTCCTACGAGCAGTACTTC
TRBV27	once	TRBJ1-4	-	CASSLEGGFEKLFF	TGTGCCAGCAGTTTAGAGGGAGGATTCGAAAAACTGTTTTTT
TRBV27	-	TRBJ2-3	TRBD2	CASSWSLREGLDF	TGTGCCAGCAGTTGGTCATTACGGGAGGGTTTGGATTTT
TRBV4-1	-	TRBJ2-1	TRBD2	CASSALADSYNEQFF	TGCGCCAGCAGCGCACTAGCGGACTCCTACAATGAGCAGTTCTTC
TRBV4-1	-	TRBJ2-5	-	CASSSDEQGASSETQYF	TGCGCCAGCAGCAGCGATGAACAAGGGGCCTCTTCAGAGACCCAGTACTTC
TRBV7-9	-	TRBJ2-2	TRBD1	CASSFGTAYTGELFF	TGTGCCAGCAGCTTCGGGACAGCATACACCGGGGAGCTGTTTTTT
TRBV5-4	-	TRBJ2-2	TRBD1	CASSPPGQGLNTGELFF	TGTGCCAGCAGCCCACCCGGACAGGGGCTGAACACCGGGGAGCTGTTTTTT
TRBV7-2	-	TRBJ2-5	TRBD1	CASSFDRAQETQYF	TGTGCCAGCAGCTTTGACAGGGCCCAAGAGACCCAGTACTTC
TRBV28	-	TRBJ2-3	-	CATLTEYTQYF	TGTGCCACTCTAACAGAGTATACGCAGTATTTT
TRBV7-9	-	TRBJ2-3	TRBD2	CASSPGTTGTDTQYF	TGTGCCAGCAGCCCCGGGACTACGGGCACAGATACGCAGTATTTT
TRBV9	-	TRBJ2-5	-	CASSRGAANQETQYF	TGTGCCAGCAGCCGCGGGGCAGCTAACCAAGAGACCCAGTACTTC
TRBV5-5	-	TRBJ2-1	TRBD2	CASSLGLAGYNEQFF	TGTGCCAGCAGCTTGGGACTAGCGGGGTACAATGAGCAGTTCTTC
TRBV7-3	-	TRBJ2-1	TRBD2	CASSPRALFKTSGSSTEQFF	TGTGCCAGCAGCCCCCGGGCCCTTTTTAAGACTAGCGGGAGTTCTACTGAGCAGTTCTTC
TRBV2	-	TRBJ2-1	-	CASRLQGNEQFF	TGTGCCAGCAGGCTACAGGGCAATGAGCAGTTCTTC
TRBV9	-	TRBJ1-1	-	CASSVGTNTEAFF	TGTGCCAGCAGCGTAGGGACAAACACTGAAGCTTTCTTT
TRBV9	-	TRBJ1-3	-	CASSGQGFSGNTIYF	TGTGCCAGCAGCGGGCAGGGTTTCTCTGGAAACACCATATATTTT
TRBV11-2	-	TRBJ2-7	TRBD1	CASSLDIGQGAYEQYF	TGTGCCAGCAGCTTAGATATAGGACAGGGGGCTTACGAGCAGTACTTC
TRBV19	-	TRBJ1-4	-	CASSNRPGTNEKLFF	TGTGCCAGTAGTAACAGGCCCGGGACTAATGAAAAACTGTTTTTT
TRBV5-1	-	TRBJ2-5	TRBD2	CASSIGTSGRAKETQYF	TGCGCCAGCAGCATAGGGACTAGCGGGAGGGCAAAAGAGACCCAGTACTTC
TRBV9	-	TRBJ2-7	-	CASSVEGLWYEQYF	TGTGCCAGCAGCGTAGAGGGACTCTGGTACGAGCAGTACTTC
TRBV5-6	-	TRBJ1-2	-	CASSLRGDDYGYTF	TGTGCCAGCAGCCTTCGGGGGGATGACTATGGCTACACCTTC
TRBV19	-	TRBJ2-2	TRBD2	CASMGPSGSTGELFF	TGTGCCAGTATGGGGCCTAGCGGGAGTACCGGGGAGCTGTTTTTT
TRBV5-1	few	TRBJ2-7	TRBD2	CASSTGTSVPYEQYF	TGCGCCAGCAGCACCGGGACTAGCGTTCCCTACGAGCAGTACTTC
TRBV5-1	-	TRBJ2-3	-	CASSFPADTQYF	TGCGCCAGCAGCTTCCCCGCAGATACGCAGTATTTT
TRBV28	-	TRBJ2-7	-	CASSLHAGEQYF	TGTGCCAGCAGTTTACACGCGGGGGAGCAGTACTTC
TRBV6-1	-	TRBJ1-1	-	CASSEATGGYTEAFF	TGTGCCAGCAGTGAAGCTACGGGGGGATACACTGAAGCTTTCTTT